The present T cell receptor (beta chain) was sequenced within a study of T cells in localized non-small cell lung cancer. This clone rates as medium-sized. What it binds is not known. Study results and limitations: Multi-region tumor sequencing was not done, so intratumor heterogeneity could not be excluded. Tumor showed lower T cell clonality than uninvolved adjacent lung, where it was highest. Longer overall survival was associated with a higher density of T cells in the blood. Across samples, adjacent lung featured a median roughly 60 of the top 100 tumor clones.

The germline V gene encodes CDR1 SGHNT and CDR2 YENEEA. Losses at the gene ends were 5 bases for V and 2 bases for J; bases not matched to a gene: 5. The CDR3 sequence is 15 residues long. Assay used: immunoSEQ multiplex PCR; TCRdb lists only in-frame clones, some missing. The table lists 3,500 to 5,500 clones, around 28% of them singletons. The genes are TRBV11-3 and TRBJ2-1, with 8 positions matching TRBD2. The TCR comes from a man aged 35 to 69 with stage III squamous cell lung carcinoma. The sample was lung tumor tissue, taken before any cancer treatment. The DNA of the CDR3 is TGTGCCAGCAGCAGAGAGCGGGGGACCTACAATGAGCAGTTCTTC. Its protein is CASSRERGTYNEQFF.